These 27 T cell receptor beta chains came from one sample sequenced in a study of T cells in localized non-small cell lung cancer (dated by TCRdb to 2020 to 2022). Libraries were made using the immunoSEQ multiplex PCR assay. The table was pulled from immuneACCESS by TCRdb, which kept in-frame rearrangements only. Such tables lose some clones; where checked, under half of the loss comes from unresolved V genes, and the rest has no known cause. Counted in this sample were approximately 30,000 clones; about nine tenths of them appeared once. Clones ranked in the top ten supply less than 5% of the sample. This sample comprised peripheral blood, obtained before any cancer treatment. The receptors come from a woman aged 40-69 years with stage I lung adenocarcinoma.

The chain combines TRBV10-3 with TRBJ2-5; TRBD2 matches at 9 bases. This CDR3 is built from 17 residues. The V segment lost 0 bases and the J segment 4 bases; nucleotides outside the gene matches: 9. Germline-derived CDR1 and CDR2 are ENHRY and SYGVKD. The CDR3 is CAISESMAGGILETQYF. CDR3 nucleotides: TGTGCCATCAGTGAGTCGATGGCGGGGGGGATCCTAGAGACCCAGTACTTC.

The V call is TRBV5-8, the J call TRBJ2-3; tentative D call: TRBD2 (6 bases). The V end was cut by 0 bases, the J end by 7 bases, with 15 bases between. The CDR3 sequence is 15 residues long. Germline V gene data show CDR1 as SGHTS and CDR2 as YDEGEE. CDR3 coding DNA: TGTGCCAGCAGCTTGGCCTTAGCGGAGCCTTATACGCAGTATTTT. It yields the protein CASSLALAEPYTQYF. The entire variable domain, with the rest obtained from reference TRBV5-8 and TRBJ2-3, is as follows: EAGVTQSPTHLIKTRGQQATLRCSPISGHTSVYWYQQALGLGLQFLLWYDEGEERNRGNFPPRFSGRQFPNYSSELNVNALELEDSALYLCASSLALAEPYTQYFGPGTRLTVL.

CDR3 in DNA: TGCGCCAGCAGCCAAGCGGCAGCTGACGAGCAGTACTTC. Translated, it gives CASSQAAADEQYF. The rearrangement uses TRBV4-3 and TRBJ2-7; D remains unclear. Germline CDR1 is LGHNA and CDR2 is YSLEER. The CDR3 is 13 amino acids. V gave up 1 base and J gave up 5 bases, with 9 bases separating them.

This rearrangement joins TRBV29-1 to TRBJ2-7; 7 bases are shared with TRBD2. Germline assignment: CDR1 SQVTM and CDR2 ANQGSEA. V was clipped by 6 bases and J by 2 bases; unmatched bases: 22. The CDR3 extends over 18 amino acids. The CDR3 sequence: CSVVGRTGLIGGAYEQYF. The CDR3 nucleotides are TGCAGCGTCGTAGGAAGGACCGGGTTGATTGGGGGGGCCTACGAGCAGTACTTC.

This chain connects TRBV29-1 to TRBJ2-3; 10 bases are a match to TRBD2. In germline, CDR1 is SQVTM, CDR2 ANQGSEA. After removal of 2 bases from V and 4 bases from J, the junction contained 6 bases not matched to a gene. The CDR3 is 15 residues long. CDR3 loop: CSVELSGGASDTQYF. DNA of the CDR3: TGCAGCGTTGAATTGAGCGGGGGGGCATCAGATACGCAGTATTTT.

This chain connects TRBV7-9 to TRBJ2-1, with 8 bases fitting TRBD1. The V gene's germline CDR1 is SEHNR and CDR2 FQNEAQ (reference sequence). The CDR3 consists of 15 residues. Trimming removed 5 bases from V and 9 bases from J; junction bases left unmatched: 12. The CDR3 nucleotides are TGTGCCAGCAGCCTTACCGGGACAGGATTGGGTGAGCAGTTCTTC. Its protein is CASSLTGTGLGEQFF.

The chain recombines TRBV5-1 with TRBJ2-3, with 7 bases identical to TRBD2. V was pared by 4 bases and J by 4 bases, with 6 bases of the junction left unmatched. The CDR3 is made up of 14 amino acids. Germline loops: CDR1 SGHRS, CDR2 YFSETQ. CDR3: CASSPSGEADTQYF. The CDR3, as DNA: TGCGCCAGCAGCCCAAGCGGGGAGGCAGATACGCAGTATTTT.

The genes are TRBV14 and TRBJ1-2; D may be TRBD1 (5 bases). Per the germline V gene, CDR1 is SGHDN and CDR2 is FVKESK. The CDR3 length is 13 residues. V was pared by 1 base and J by 2 bases, with 5 bases between. The CDR3, as DNA: TGTGCCAGCAGCCAAGGACAGAACTATGGCTACACCTTC. Protein: CASSQGQNYGYTF.

As DNA, the CDR3 is TGTGCCAGCAGCTTAGGGACAGGGGGCAATCAGCCCCAGCATTTT. Protein sequence: CASSLGTGGNQPQHF. The V gene is TRBV7-6, the J gene TRBJ1-5, with 9 positions matching TRBD1. This CDR3 has 15 residues. V lost 1 base to trimming and J lost 2 bases; unmatched junction nucleotides: 0. CDR1 and CDR2 (germline): SGHVS, FNYEAQ. The whole variable domain, filled in from reference TRBV7-6 and TRBJ1-5, reads GAGVSQSPRYKVTKRGQDVALRCDPISGHVSLYWYRQALGQGPEFLTYFNYEAQQDKSGLPNDRFSAERPEGSISTLTIQRTEQRDSAMYRCASSLGTGGNQPQHFGDGTRLSIL.

V usage is TRBV4-1 and J usage is TRBJ1-3; D remains unclear. The V gene's germline CDR1 is MGHRA and CDR2 YSYEKL. The CDR3 extends over 17 amino acids. V gave up 0 bases and J gave up 2 bases, with 14 bases separating them. CDR3 DNA sequence: TGCGCCAGCAGCCAAGAGGCCAGCCTGCCTGCTGGAAACACCATATATTTT. It encodes CASSQEASLPAGNTIYF.

This chain links TRBV19 with TRBJ2-3; D call uncertain. V was cut by 3 bases and J by 6 bases, with 10 bases left in between. From germline, CDR1 is LNHDA and CDR2 SQIVND (reference sequence). The CDR3 consists of 13 residues. The CDR3 sequence is CASSIQVGDTQYF. CDR3 nucleotides: TGTGCCAGTAGTATCCAAGTCGGGGATACGCAGTATTTT.

The gene calls are TRBV11-3 and TRBJ2-7; D possibly corresponds to TRBD2 (5 bases). This CDR3 is built from 13 residues. In germline, CDR1 is SGHNT, CDR2 YENEEA. V shed 6 bases and J shed 5 bases, with 14 bases lying between them. This chain's CDR3 is CASRRVGRDEQYF. Written as DNA, the CDR3 is TGTGCCAGCAGGCGGGTTGGGCGGGACGAGCAGTACTTC.

V usage is TRBV6-5 and J usage is TRBJ1-2, with unresolved D. Per germline, CDR1 MNHEY and CDR2 SVGAGI. The germline V and J ends were trimmed by 6 bases and 6 bases, with 17 bases remaining between them. The CDR3 totals 14 residues. The CDR3 loop reads CASSTSTGRNGYTF. CDR3 sequence (DNA): TGTGCCAGCAGCACCTCGACGGGGAGAAATGGCTACACCTTC.

In this sample, this clone turned up a few times. The chain has TRBV7-6 and TRBJ2-1; TRBD2 matches 14 bases. This CDR3 region has 19 residues. V shed 5 bases, J shed 6 bases, and the junction held 15 bases outside the gene matches. Germline values: CDR1 SGHVS, CDR2 FNYEAQ. CDR3 protein: CASSLTSGGAFYRGNEQFF. The CDR3 nucleotides read TGTGCCAGCAGCCTGACTAGCGGGGGGGCCTTTTATCGAGGCAATGAGCAGTTCTTC. Complete variable domain (other parts from reference TRBV7-6 and TRBJ2-1): GAGVSQSPRYKVTKRGQDVALRCDPISGHVSLYWYRQALGQGPEFLTYFNYEAQQDKSGLPNDRFSAERPEGSISTLTIQRTEQRDSAMYRCASSLTSGGAFYRGNEQFFGPGTRLTVL.

The chain combines TRBV19 with TRBJ1-5; 9 positions agree with TRBD1. V lost 7 bases to trimming and J lost 3 bases; unmatched junction nucleotides: 7. The CDR3 runs 15 residues. Per germline, CDR1 LNHDA and CDR2 SQIVND (reference sequence). The CDR3 coding sequence is TGTGCCAGTACCCCGGGACAGGGTAACAATCAGCCCCAGCATTTT. Translation gives CASTPGQGNNQPQHF.

The V call is TRBV7-2, the J call TRBJ2-4, with a weak D call TRBD1 (6 bases). The V end was cut by 2 bases, the J end by 0 bases, with 11 bases between. Germline V CDR1 and CDR2: SGHTA, FQGNSA. The CDR3 has 16 residues. For the CDR3, the DNA is TGTGCCAGCAGCTTAAAAGGGGGTCCAGCCAAAAACATTCAGTACTTC. It yields the protein CASSLKGGPAKNIQYF.

The chain combines TRBV2 with TRBJ2-7; TRBD1 matches at 9 bases. CDR3 length: 15 residues. CDR1 is SNHLY, CDR2 FYNNEI, per germline. V shed 7 bases, J shed 0 bases, and the junction held 7 bases outside the gene matches. CDR3 nucleotide sequence: TGTGCCAGCATAAGGGGGACAGGGACCTCCTACGAGCAGTACTTC. It yields the protein CASIRGTGTSYEQYF. Full variable domain (missing parts from reference TRBV2 and TRBJ2-7): EPEVTQTPSHQVTQMGQEVILRCVPISNHLYFYWYRQILGQKVEFLVSFYNNEISEKSEIFDDQFSVERPDGSNFTLKIRSTKLEDSAMYFCASIRGTGTSYEQYFGPGTRLTVT.

The rearrangement links TRBV10-1 to TRBJ2-2; D is possibly TRBD1 or TRBD2 (6 bases each). Deletions cut 2 bases from V and 4 bases from J, with 23 bases between. Germline-derived CDR1 and CDR2 are WNHNN and SYGVQD (reference sequence). The CDR3 runs to 19 residues. The CDR3 loop is CASSEPSLPGGERTGELFF. The CDR3 nucleotides read TGCGCCAGCAGTGAGCCGAGTCTTCCCGGGGGCGAGCGCACCGGGGAGCTGTTTTTT.

The rearrangement uses TRBV19 and TRBJ2-1; D gene unclear. Germline V gives CDR1 LNHDA, CDR2 SQIVND (reference sequence). Trimming removed 0 bases from V and 9 bases from J, with 12 bases in between. The CDR3 runs to 14 residues. The CDR3 loop reads CASSIDPGALEQFF. The CDR3 coding sequence is TGTGCCAGTAGTATAGATCCCGGCGCACTTGAGCAGTTCTTC. The full variable domain, its missing parts supplied by reference TRBV19 and TRBJ2-1, is DGGITQSPKYLFRKEGQNVTLSCEQNLNHDAMYWYRQDPGQGLRLIYYSQIVNDFQKGDIAEGYSVSREKKESFPLTVTSAQKNPTAFYLCASSIDPGALEQFFGPGTRLTVL.

This chain joins TRBV7-9 and TRBJ1-2; D perhaps matches TRBD1 (5 bases). Trimming cost V 1 base and J 6 bases, with 9 bases left between them. Germline CDR1 is SEHNR and CDR2 is FQNEAQ (reference sequence). The CDR3 consists of 13 residues. Here the CDR3 DNA reads TGTGCCAGCAGCTTAGGGGGGTTCGATGGCTACACCTTC. Protein: CASSLGGFDGYTF.

The rearrangement uses TRBV7-9 and TRBJ2-7; 7 bases line up with TRBD1. The V and J ends lost 2 bases and 2 bases, in that order; junction bases with no gene match: 12. Germline V gene lookup returns CDR1 SEHNR and CDR2 FQNEAQ (reference sequence). The CDR3 sequence is 17 residues long. The CDR3 here is CASSLTGTDYPAYEQYF. The CDR3 DNA sequence: TGTGCCAGCAGCTTAACGGGGACAGATTACCCAGCCTACGAGCAGTACTTC.

The table lists this clone with a count of one. J is TRBJ2-7 and V is TRBV4-1, with D maybe TRBD2 (5 bases). This CDR3 is 15 amino acids long. Trimming shortened V by 1 base and J by 0 bases, and 10 bases separated the two germline ends. The germline CDR1 and CDR2 sequences are MGHRA and YSYEKL. Written as DNA, the CDR3 is TGCGCCAGCAGCCAAGTCCTGGACTCCTCCTACGAGCAGTACTTC. Translation gives CASSQVLDSSYEQYF.

This clone was seen a handful of times. The chain recombines TRBV18 with TRBJ1-2; TRBD1 agrees at 7 bases. The V gene's germline CDR1 is KGHSH and CDR2 LQKENI. The CDR3 sequence is 13 residues long. After removal of 6 bases from V and 4 bases from J, the junction contained 5 bases not matched to a gene. CDR3 nucleotides: TGTGCCAGCTCGTTCGGGACAGCCTATGGCTACACCTTC. Residues: CASSFGTAYGYTF.

J is TRBJ2-3 and V is TRBV6-4, with a tentative D call TRBD2 (6 bases). The V end was cut by 3 bases, the J end by 2 bases, with 9 bases between. The CDR3 runs 14 residues. Per germline, CDR1 MRHNA and CDR2 SNTAGT. CDR3 coding DNA: TGTGCCAGCAGTGAGCGGGGAGACACAGATACGCAGTATTTT. Its protein product is CASSERGDTDTQYF.

The chain combines TRBV5-6 with TRBJ2-7; D unclear. The CDR3 is 14 amino acids. Trimming shortened V by 4 bases and J by 1 base, and 12 bases separated the two germline ends. Germline lookup yields CDR1 SGHDT and CDR2 YYEEEE. As DNA, the CDR3 is TGTGCCAGCAGCCTTGCCTCGAGATCCTACGAGCAGTACTTC. Encoded protein: CASSLASRSYEQYF.

The chain is built from TRBV5-1 and TRBJ2-3; 8 bases agree with TRBD2. This CDR3 spans 15 amino acids. The V gene end was trimmed by 2 bases and the J gene end by 6 bases; junction bases not matched to a gene: 8. Germline V lookup: CDR1 SGHRS, CDR2 YFSETQ. The CDR3 loop is CASSLLAAPRDTQYF. The CDR3 nucleotides are TGCGCCAGCAGCTTACTAGCGGCTCCTAGGGATACGCAGTATTTT.

The chain is built from TRBV5-4 and TRBJ2-7, with D tentatively TRBD2 (6 bases). The CDR3 covers 16 residues. With 0 bases removed from V and 0 bases from J, the gap between germline ends came to 13 bases. CDR1 and CDR2 from the germline V gene are SGHNT and YYREEE (reference sequence). As DNA, the CDR3 is TGTGCCAGCAGCTTGGCCGGGAGAACCTCCTCCTACGAGCAGTACTTC. Translating it yields CASSLAGRTSSYEQYF.